These 8 T cell receptor beta chains were sequenced from one sample in a study of CD8 T cells in Susac syndrome. About 0.5 to 1 ug RNA was reverse transcribed with random hexamers. TCRdb redid the calling of the immunoSEQ multiplex PCR reads with MiXCR, one entry per CDR3 protein. The sample has fewer than 95,000 distinct CDR3 sequences; roughly 95% are singletons. The sample taken for sequencing was CD8+ T cells from PBMCs. All receptors come from a human donor with Susac syndrome.

The chain couples TRBV30 to TRBJ1-1; no reliable D call. V gave up 3 bases and J gave up 1 base, with 12 bases separating them. Germline V CDR1 and CDR2: GTSNPN, SVGIG (reference sequence). This CDR3 spans 14 amino acids. CDR3 in amino acids: CAWSQDLPNTEAFF. The CDR3 DNA follows: TGTGCCTGGAGCCAGGACCTCCCGAACACTGAAGCTTTCTTT.

The genes are TRBV7-9 and TRBJ1-2, with TRBD1 matching over 7 bases. Germline V lookup: CDR1 SEHNR, CDR2 FQNEAQ (reference sequence). V trimming: 7 bases; J trimming: 7 bases; junction bases outside the gene matches: 3. The CDR3 is 11 amino acids. The CDR3 DNA is TGTGCCAGCACCGAGGGGGCTGGCTACACCTTC. Residues: CASTEGAGYTF.

Written as DNA, the CDR3 is TGCGCCAGCAGCCACCTACACGGCACAGAGACCTCCTACGAGCAGTACTTC. Protein product: CASSHLHGTETSYEQYF. The chain links TRBV4-1 to TRBJ2-7; no clear D. Germline values: CDR1 MGHRA, CDR2 YSYEKL. V lost 3 bases, J lost 0 bases, and 18 bases lay in between. The CDR3 totals 17 residues.

This chain links TRBV6-6 with TRBJ2-7; 7 positions agree with TRBD1. CDR1 is MNHNY, CDR2 SVGAGI, per germline (reference sequence). The trim removed 8 bases at V and 2 bases at J, leaving 3 bases unmatched. The length of the CDR3 is 12 residues. CDR3: CASEGQTYEQYF. The CDR3 DNA is TGTGCCAGCGAGGGACAGACCTACGAGCAGTACTTC.

The chain recombines TRBV20-1 with TRBJ1-2; TRBD1 aligns across 7 bases. There are 12 residues in the CDR3. With 4 bases clipped from V and 4 bases from J, the junction kept 3 bases outside the gene matches. Germline V gene sequence: CDR1 DFQATT, CDR2 SNEGSKA (reference sequence). This chain's CDR3 is CSATTGAYGYTF. The CDR3, as DNA: TGCAGTGCTACCACAGGGGCCTATGGCTACACCTTC.

This clonotype showed up just a few times. V usage is TRBV29-1 and J usage is TRBJ2-1; 9 bases map to TRBD1. Trimming cost V 4 bases and J 7 bases; bases outside gene matches: 5. CDR1 SQVTM and CDR2 ANQGSEA come from the germline V gene. The CDR3 runs to 13 residues. CDR3 sequence reads: CSVATGGLNEQFF. The CDR3 bases are TGCAGCGTTGCGACAGGGGGTTTGAATGAGCAGTTCTTC.

This chain joins TRBV20-1 and TRBJ1-1; D gene ambiguous. This CDR3 comprises 14 residues. Germline-derived CDR1 and CDR2 are DFQATT and SNEGSKA (reference sequence). Trimming stripped 5 bases from V and 4 bases from J, with 17 bases between. The CDR3 nucleotides read TGCAGTGCTGAATACCCCGGGAAAGGCACTGAAGCTTTCTTT. It specifies CSAEYPGKGTEAFF.

V and J are TRBV2 and TRBJ1-5; D remains unclear. Trimming stripped 0 bases from V and 5 bases from J, with 11 bases between. CDR1 is SNHLY and CDR2 is FYNNEI in the germline V gene. There are 15 residues in the CDR3. The CDR3 coding sequence is TGTGCCAGCAGTGAAGCGGGCAGGCTAGATCAGCCCCAGCATTTT. As protein: CASSEAGRLDQPQHF.